This TCR beta chain was documented in a study of neurological immune-mediated disorders. After removal of 8 bases from V and 0 bases from J, the junction contained 5 bases not matched to a gene. This CDR3 is built from 14 residues. Germline-derived CDR1 and CDR2 are KGHSH and LQKENI. With 10-nucleotide random UMIs, 5'RACE was used to make the cDNA. TCRdb reprocessed the 5' RACE reads with MiXCR, giving one entry per CDR3 protein. The sample holds around 26,000 distinct CDR3 sequences; around 3.4% are singletons and the top ten take more than 6%. The rearrangement uses TRBV18 and TRBJ2-3; 7 bases line up with TRBD2. Sequences were obtained from PBMCs. The receptor was derived from a woman aged 25 to 39 with multiple sclerosis. In DNA form, the CDR3 reads TGTGCCAGCCGCGGGAGATCTAGCACAGATACGCAGTATTTT. Amino acid sequence: CASRGRSSTDTQYF. Supplemented by reference TRBV18 and TRBJ2-3, the full variable domain reads NAGVMQNPRHLVRRRGQEARLRCSPMKGHSHVYWYRQLPEEGLKFMVYLQKENIIDESGMPKERFSAEFPKEGPSILRIQQVVRGDSAAYFCASRGRSSTDTQYFGPGTRLTVL.